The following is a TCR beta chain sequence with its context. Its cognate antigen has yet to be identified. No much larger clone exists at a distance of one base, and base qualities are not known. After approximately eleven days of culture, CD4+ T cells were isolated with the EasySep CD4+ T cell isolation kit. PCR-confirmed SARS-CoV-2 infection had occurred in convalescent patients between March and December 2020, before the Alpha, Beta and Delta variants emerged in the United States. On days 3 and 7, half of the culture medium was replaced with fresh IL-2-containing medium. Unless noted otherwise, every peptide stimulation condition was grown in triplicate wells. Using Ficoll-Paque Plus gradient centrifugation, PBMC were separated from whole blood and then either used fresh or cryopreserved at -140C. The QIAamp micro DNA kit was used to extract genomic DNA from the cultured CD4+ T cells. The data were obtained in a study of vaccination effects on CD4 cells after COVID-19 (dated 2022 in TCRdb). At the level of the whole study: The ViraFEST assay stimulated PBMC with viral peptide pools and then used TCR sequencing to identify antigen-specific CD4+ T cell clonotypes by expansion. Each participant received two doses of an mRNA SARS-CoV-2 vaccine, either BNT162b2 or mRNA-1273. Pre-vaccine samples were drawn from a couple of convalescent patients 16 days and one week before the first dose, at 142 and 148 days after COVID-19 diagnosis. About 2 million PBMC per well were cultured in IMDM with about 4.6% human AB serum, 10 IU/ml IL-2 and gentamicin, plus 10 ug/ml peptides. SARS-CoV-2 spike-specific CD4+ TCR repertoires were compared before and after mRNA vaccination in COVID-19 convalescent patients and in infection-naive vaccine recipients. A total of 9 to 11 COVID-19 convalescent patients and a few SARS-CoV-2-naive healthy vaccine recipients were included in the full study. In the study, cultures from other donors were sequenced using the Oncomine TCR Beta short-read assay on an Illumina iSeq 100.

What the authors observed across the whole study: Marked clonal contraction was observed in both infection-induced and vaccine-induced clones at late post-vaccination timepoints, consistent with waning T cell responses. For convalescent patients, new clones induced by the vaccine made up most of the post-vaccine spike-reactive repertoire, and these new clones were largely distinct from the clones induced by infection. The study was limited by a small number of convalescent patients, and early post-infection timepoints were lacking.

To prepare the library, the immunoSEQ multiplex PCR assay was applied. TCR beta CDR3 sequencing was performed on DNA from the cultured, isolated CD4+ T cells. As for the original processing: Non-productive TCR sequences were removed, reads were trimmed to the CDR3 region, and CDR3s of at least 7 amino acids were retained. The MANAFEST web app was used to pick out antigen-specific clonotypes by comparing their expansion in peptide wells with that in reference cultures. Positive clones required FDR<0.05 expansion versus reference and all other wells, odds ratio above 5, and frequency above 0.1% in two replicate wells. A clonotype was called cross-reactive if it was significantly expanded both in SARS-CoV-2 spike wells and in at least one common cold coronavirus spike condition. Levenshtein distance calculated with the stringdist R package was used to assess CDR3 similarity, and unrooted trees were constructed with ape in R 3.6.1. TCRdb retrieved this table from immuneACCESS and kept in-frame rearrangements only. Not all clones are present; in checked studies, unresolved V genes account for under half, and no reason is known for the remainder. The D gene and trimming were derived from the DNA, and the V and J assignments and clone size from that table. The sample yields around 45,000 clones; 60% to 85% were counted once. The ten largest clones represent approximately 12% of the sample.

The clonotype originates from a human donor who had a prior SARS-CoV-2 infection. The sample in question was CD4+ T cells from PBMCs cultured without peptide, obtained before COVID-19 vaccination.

The DNA sequence follows: TGTGCCAGCAGCTTGGAGGACAGTCTCTATGGCTACACCTTC. This is translated as CASSLEDSLYGYTF. The chain employs TRBV7-9 and TRBJ1-2, with TRBD1 perhaps the D gene, on 6 matching bases. V lost 3 bases and J lost 4 bases; the stretch between them is 12 bases long. There are 14 amino acids in the CDR3, from cysteine to phenylalanine inclusive. Only the CDR3 part of the read is kept: 42 bases, read in frame from the first base. As encoded in the germline V gene (reference sequence), CDR1 is SEHNR while CDR2 is FQNEAQ.